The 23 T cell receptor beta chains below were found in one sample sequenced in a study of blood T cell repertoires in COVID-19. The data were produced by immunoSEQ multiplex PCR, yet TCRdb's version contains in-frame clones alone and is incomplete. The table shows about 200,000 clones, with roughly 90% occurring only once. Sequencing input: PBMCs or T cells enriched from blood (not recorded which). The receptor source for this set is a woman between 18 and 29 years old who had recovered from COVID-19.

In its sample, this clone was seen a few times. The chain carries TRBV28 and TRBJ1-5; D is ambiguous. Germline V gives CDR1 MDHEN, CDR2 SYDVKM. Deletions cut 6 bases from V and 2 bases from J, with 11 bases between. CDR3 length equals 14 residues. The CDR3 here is CASRKIEGNQPQHF. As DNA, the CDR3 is TGTGCCAGCAGGAAAATCGAGGGCAATCAGCCCCAGCATTTT.

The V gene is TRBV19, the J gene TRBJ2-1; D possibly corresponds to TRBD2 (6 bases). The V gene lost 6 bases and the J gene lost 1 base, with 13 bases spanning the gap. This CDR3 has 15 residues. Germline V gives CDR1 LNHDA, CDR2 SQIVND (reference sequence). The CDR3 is CASRGGGVSYNEQFF. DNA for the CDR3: TGTGCCAGTAGGGGAGGAGGCGTTTCCTACAATGAGCAGTTCTTC.

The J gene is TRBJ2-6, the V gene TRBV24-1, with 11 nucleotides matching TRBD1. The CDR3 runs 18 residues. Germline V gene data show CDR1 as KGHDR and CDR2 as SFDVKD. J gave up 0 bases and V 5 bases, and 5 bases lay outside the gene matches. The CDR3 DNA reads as TGTGCCACCAGTGCTGGGACAGGGGGATTCTCTGGGGCCAACGTCCTGACTTTC. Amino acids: CATSAGTGGFSGANVLTF.

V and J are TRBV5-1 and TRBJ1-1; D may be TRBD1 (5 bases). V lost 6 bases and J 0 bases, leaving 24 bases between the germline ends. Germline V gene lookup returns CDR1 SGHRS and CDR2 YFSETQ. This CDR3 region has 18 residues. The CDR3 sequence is CASKKRTRGEGMNTEAFF. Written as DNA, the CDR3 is TGCGCCAGCAAAAAGAGGACCCGAGGGGAGGGGATGAACACTGAAGCTTTCTTT.

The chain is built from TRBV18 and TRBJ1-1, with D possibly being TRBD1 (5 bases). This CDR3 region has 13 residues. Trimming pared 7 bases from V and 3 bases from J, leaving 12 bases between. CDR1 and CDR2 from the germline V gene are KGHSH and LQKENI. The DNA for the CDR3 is TGTGCCAGCTACTTCACGGGGGACACTGAAGCTTTCTTT. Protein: CASYFTGDTEAFF.

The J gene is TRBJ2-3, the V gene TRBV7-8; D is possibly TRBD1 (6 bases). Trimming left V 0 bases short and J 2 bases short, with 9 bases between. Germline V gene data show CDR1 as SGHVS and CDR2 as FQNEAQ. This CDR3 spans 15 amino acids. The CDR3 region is CASSLAHRATDTQYF. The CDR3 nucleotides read TGTGCCAGCAGCTTAGCGCACAGGGCCACAGATACGCAGTATTTT.

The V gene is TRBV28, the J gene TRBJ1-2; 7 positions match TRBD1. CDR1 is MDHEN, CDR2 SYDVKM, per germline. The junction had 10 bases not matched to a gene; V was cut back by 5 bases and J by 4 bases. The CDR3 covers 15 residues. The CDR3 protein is CASSLNRGWGYGYTF. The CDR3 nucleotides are TGTGCCAGCAGTCTCAACAGGGGTTGGGGCTATGGCTACACCTTC.

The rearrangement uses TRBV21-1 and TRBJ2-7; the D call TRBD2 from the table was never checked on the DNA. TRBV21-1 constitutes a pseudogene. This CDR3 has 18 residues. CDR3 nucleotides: TGTGCCAGCAGCAAAGGGGGCGACGGACTACCTTTGACCTACGAGCAGTACTTC. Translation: CASSKGGDGLPLTYEQYF.

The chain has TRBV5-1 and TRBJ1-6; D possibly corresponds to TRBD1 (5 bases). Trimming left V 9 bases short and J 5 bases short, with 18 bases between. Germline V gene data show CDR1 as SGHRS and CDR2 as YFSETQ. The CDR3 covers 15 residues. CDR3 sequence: CATSWDGAHNSPLHF. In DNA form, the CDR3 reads TGCGCCACCTCATGGGATGGGGCTCATAATTCACCCCTCCACTTT.

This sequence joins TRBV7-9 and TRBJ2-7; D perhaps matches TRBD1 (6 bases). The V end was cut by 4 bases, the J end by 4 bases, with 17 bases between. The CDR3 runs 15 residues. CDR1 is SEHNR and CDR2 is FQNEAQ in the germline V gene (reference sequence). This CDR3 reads CASSSHRQVEYEQYF. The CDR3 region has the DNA TGTGCCAGCAGCTCACATAGACAGGTAGAATACGAGCAGTACTTC.

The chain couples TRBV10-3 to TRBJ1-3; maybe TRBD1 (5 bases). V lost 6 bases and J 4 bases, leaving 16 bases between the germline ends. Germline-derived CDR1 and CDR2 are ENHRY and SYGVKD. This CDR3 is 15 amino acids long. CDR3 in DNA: TGTGCCATCAGCGGGACCCAGGCGGGGGGAAACACCATATATTTT. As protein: CAISGTQAGGNTIYF.

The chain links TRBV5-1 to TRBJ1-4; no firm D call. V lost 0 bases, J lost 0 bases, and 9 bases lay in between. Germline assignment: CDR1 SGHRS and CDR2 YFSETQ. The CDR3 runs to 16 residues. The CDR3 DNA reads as TGCGCCAGCAGCTTGGGTATGGCCCCAACTAATGAAAAACTGTTTTTT. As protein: CASSLGMAPTNEKLFF.

The CDR3 region is CATQQGEDTEAFF. The CDR3 nucleotides read TGTGCCACCCAACAGGGGGAGGACACTGAAGCTTTCTTT. V is TRBV10-3 and J is TRBJ1-1, with 8 bases identical to TRBD1. This CDR3 is built from 13 residues. Looked up from germline, CDR1 is ENHRY and CDR2 is SYGVKD. Losses at the gene ends were 10 bases for V and 3 bases for J; bases not matched to a gene: 7.

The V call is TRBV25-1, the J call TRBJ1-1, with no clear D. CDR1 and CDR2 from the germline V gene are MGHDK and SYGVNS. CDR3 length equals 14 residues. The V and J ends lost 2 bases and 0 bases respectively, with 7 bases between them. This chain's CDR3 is CASSEGGMNTEAFF. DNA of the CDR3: TGTGCCAGCAGTGAAGGCGGGATGAACACTGAAGCTTTCTTT.

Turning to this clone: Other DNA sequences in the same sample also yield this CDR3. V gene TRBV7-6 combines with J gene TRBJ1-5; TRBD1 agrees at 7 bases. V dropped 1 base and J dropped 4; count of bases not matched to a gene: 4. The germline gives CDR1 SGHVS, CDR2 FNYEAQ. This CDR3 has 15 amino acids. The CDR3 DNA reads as TGTGCCAGCAGCTTAGGAGGGGGCGGGAATCAGCCCCAGCATTTT. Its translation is CASSLGGGGNQPQHF.

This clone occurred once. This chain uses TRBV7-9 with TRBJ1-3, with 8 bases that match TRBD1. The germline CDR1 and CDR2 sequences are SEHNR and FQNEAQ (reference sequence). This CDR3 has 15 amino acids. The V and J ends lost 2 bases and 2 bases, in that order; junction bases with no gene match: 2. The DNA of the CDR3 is TGTGCCAGCAGCTTACAGGGGGCGACTGGAAACACCATATATTTT. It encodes CASSLQGATGNTIYF. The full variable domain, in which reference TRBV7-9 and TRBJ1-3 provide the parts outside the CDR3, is DTGVSQNPRHKITKRGQNVTFRCDPISEHNRLYWYRQTLGQGPEFLTYFQNEAQLEKSRLLSDRFSAERPKGSFSTLEIQRTEQGDSAMYLCASSLQGATGNTIYFGEGSWLTVV.

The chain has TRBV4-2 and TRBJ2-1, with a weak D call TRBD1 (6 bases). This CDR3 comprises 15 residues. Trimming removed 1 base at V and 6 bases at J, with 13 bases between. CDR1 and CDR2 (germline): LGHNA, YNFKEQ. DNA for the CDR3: TGTGCCAGCAGCCAAGCCCGGGACACGAGCAATGAGCAGTTCTTC. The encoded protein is CASSQARDTSNEQFF.

CDR3 amino acids: CASSRPPGGRPDTQYF. In DNA form, the CDR3 reads TGTGCCAGCAGTCGCCCCCCGGGGGGGCGACCAGATACGCAGTATTTT. J is TRBJ2-3 and V is TRBV21-1; the DNA was not compared with TRBD2, the D call given in the table. TRBV21-1 is a listed pseudogene. The CDR3 loop spans 16 amino acids.

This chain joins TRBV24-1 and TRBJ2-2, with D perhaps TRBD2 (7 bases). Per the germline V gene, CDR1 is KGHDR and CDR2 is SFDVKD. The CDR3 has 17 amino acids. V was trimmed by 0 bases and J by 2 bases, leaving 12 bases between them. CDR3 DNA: TGTGCCACCAGTGATTTGTACTGGGGGGGCAACACCGGGGAGCTGTTTTTT. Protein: CATSDLYWGGNTGELFF.

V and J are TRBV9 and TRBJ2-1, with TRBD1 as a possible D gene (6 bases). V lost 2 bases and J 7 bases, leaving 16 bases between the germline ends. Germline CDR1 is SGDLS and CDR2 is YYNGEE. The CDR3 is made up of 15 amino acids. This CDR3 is CASSVYQGMPNEQFF. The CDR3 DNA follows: TGTGCCAGCAGCGTGTATCAGGGGATGCCTAATGAGCAGTTCTTC.

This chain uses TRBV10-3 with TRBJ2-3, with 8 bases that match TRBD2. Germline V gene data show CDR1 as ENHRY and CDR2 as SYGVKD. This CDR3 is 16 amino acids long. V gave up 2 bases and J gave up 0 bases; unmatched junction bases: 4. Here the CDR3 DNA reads TGTGCCATCAGTGAGACTAGCGGCGCTAGCACAGATACGCAGTATTTT. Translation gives CAISETSGASTDTQYF.

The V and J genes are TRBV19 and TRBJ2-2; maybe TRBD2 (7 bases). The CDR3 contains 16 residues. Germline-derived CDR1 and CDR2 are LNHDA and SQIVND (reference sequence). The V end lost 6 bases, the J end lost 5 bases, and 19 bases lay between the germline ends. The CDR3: CASRPMGGPGTGELFF. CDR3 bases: TGTGCCAGTAGGCCCATGGGGGGGCCGGGTACCGGGGAGCTGTTTTTT.

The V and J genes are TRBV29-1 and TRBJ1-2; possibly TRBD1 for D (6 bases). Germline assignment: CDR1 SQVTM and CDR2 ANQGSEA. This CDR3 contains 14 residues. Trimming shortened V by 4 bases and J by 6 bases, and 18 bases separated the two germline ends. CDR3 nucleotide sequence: TGCAGCGTTGCCAGGGGCCTTTCCCGAGATGGCTACACCTTC. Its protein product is CSVARGLSRDGYTF. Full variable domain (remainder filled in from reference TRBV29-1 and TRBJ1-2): SAVISQKPSRDICQRGTSLTIQCQVDSQVTMMFWYRQQPGQSLTLIATANQGSEATYESGFVIDKFPISRPNLTFSTLTVSNMSPEDSSIYLCSVARGLSRDGYTFGSGTRLTVV.